Each of the 10 T cell receptor beta chains below was sequenced from the same sample in a study of early T cells in non-severe SARS-CoV-2 infection. TCRdb independently ran MiXCR on the 5' RACE reads; one entry per CDR3 protein. The table has over 25,000 distinct CDR3 sequences, less than 6% seen once. Specimen: whole blood. The source of these receptors is an adult who was a healthcare worker with PCR-confirmed SARS-CoV-2 infection or an uninfected control (not recorded which).

This clonotype has only a few counts. This rearrangement joins TRBV4-1 to TRBJ2-3, with D perhaps assigned TRBD1 or TRBD2 (5 bases each). V was pared by 0 bases and J by 2 bases, with 12 bases between. This CDR3 contains 16 residues. CDR1 is MGHRA and CDR2 is YSYEKL in the germline V gene. The CDR3 bases are TGCGCCAGCAGCCAAGATTCCGGGACGTACACAGATACGCAGTATTTT. The encoded protein is CASSQDSGTYTDTQYF.

The table lists this clonotype with many counts. The chain couples TRBV5-1 to TRBJ2-7; 10 positions agree with TRBD1. J gave up 2 bases and V 4 bases, and 3 bases lay outside the gene matches. The CDR3 is made up of 14 amino acids. Germline assignment: CDR1 SGHRS and CDR2 YFSETQ. This CDR3 is CASSDGQGAYEQYF. The CDR3 DNA sequence: TGCGCCAGCAGCGATGGACAGGGGGCCTACGAGCAGTACTTC. Together with reference TRBV5-1 and TRBJ2-7, the CDR3 gives the full variable domain: KAGVTQTPRYLIKTRGQQVTLSCSPISGHRSVSWYQQTPGQGLQFLFEYFSETQRNKGNFPGRFSGRQFSNSRSEMNVSTLELGDSALYLCASSDGQGAYEQYFGPGTRLTVT.

Many counts were recorded for this clonotype. The rearrangement links TRBV15 to TRBJ2-3; D perhaps matches TRBD2 (6 bases). V lost 1 base to trimming and J lost 4 bases, with 15 bases between them. Looked up from germline, CDR1 is LNHNV and CDR2 is YYDKDF (reference sequence). CDR3 length: 16 residues. CDR3 residues: CATSRVGHPGADTQYF. The CDR3 region has the DNA TGTGCCACCAGCAGAGTCGGACACCCGGGGGCAGATACGCAGTATTTT.

On this clonotype: The junction does not match germline at one end; this may be a read error. The rearrangement links TRBV11-2 to TRBJ1-6; TRBD1 matches 7 bases. The V gene's germline CDR1 is SGHAT and CDR2 FQNNGV. The CDR3 totals 17 residues. The CDR3 DNA follows: TGTGCCTGCAGATTGGGACAGCGGAGCTCCTATAATTCACCCCTCCACTTT. This sequence encodes CACRLGQRSSYNSPLHF.

This clonotype was found many times. The chain joins TRBV3-1 to TRBJ2-7; D perhaps matches TRBD2 (6 bases). The CDR3 is 15 residues long. Germline CDR1 reads LGHDT; CDR2 reads YNNKEL (reference sequence). Trimming took off 1 base at V and 0 bases at J, with 10 bases between the two ends. The CDR3 sequence is CASSQVKGLSYEQYF. CDR3 nucleotide sequence: TGTGCCAGCAGCCAAGTTAAGGGACTCTCCTACGAGCAGTACTTC.

This clonotype was counted many times. The V gene is TRBV20-1, the J gene TRBJ2-1; TRBD1 matches 8 bases. CDR1 and CDR2 (germline): DFQATT, SNEGSKA (reference sequence). V lost 3 bases to trimming and J lost 0 bases; unmatched junction nucleotides: 4. This CDR3 comprises 15 residues. The CDR3 reads CSARQGALSYNEQFF. CDR3 sequence (DNA): TGCAGTGCTAGGCAGGGGGCCCTCTCCTACAATGAGCAGTTCTTC.

The sample holds many counts of this clonotype. The chain has TRBV20-1 and TRBJ1-6, with a tentative D call TRBD1 (5 bases). Germline V gives CDR1 DFQATT, CDR2 SNEGSKA (reference sequence). V shed 0 bases and J shed 3 bases, with 12 bases lying between them. CDR3 length: 16 residues. As DNA, the CDR3 is TGCAGTGCTAGAGAGGGCAGGGAGGTCTATAATTCACCCCTCCACTTT. This sequence encodes CSAREGREVYNSPLHF.

This clonotype was observed at least ten times. V and J are TRBV7-9 and TRBJ2-5; weak D call: TRBD2 (6 bases). Germline V gene data show CDR1 as SEHNR and CDR2 as FQNEAQ (reference sequence). This CDR3 comprises 14 residues. Trimming cost V 5 bases and J 5 bases, with 15 bases left between them. The CDR3 DNA follows: TGTGCCAGCAGCCCCCGTAGAGGGAGGGAGACCCAGTACTTC. This translates into CASSPRRGRETQYF.

The rearrangement joins TRBV11-2 to TRBJ2-1; 8 nucleotides match TRBD2. This CDR3 contains 17 residues. V was clipped by 1 base and J by 7 bases; unmatched bases: 12. Germline V lookup: CDR1 SGHAT, CDR2 FQNNGV. As DNA, the CDR3 is TGTGCCAGCAGCTTAGGAAAAAGGGGACTAGGGGAGAATGAGCAGTTCTTC. It is translated as CASSLGKRGLGENEQFF.

This clonotype was observed a handful of times. CDR3 sequence: CASRGQGSSNQPQHF. As DNA, the CDR3 is TGTGCCAGCAGGGGACAGGGGTCAAGCAATCAGCCCCAGCATTTT. The chain joins TRBV28 to TRBJ1-5, with 10 bases that match TRBD1. This CDR3 spans 15 amino acids. The trim removed 6 bases at V and 1 base at J, leaving 3 bases unmatched. The germline V gene has CDR1 MDHEN and CDR2 SYDVKM.